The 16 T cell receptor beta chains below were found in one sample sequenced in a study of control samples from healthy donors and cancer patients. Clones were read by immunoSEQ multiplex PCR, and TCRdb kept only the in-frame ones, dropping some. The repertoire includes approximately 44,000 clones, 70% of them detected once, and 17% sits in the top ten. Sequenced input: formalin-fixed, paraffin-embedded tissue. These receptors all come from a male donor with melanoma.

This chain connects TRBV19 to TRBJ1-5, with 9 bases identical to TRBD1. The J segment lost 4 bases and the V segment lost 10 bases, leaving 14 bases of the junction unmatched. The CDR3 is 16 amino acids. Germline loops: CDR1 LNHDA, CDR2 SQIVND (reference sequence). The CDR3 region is CATQATTGTGNQPQHF. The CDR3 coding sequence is TGTGCCACCCAAGCGACCACCGGGACAGGGAATCAGCCCCAGCATTTT.

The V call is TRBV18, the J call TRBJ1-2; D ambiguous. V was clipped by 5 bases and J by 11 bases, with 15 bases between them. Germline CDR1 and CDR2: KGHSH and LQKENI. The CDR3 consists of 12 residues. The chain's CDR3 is CASSADIGGYTF. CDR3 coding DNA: TGTGCCAGCTCAGCAGACATTGGAGGATACACCTTC.

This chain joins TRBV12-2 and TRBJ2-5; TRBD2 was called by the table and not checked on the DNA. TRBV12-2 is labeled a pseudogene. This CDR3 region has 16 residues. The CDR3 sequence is CASRLAGTSGSETQYF. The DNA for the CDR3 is TGTGCAAGTCGCTTAGCCGGGACTAGCGGGAGTGAGACCCAGTACTTC.

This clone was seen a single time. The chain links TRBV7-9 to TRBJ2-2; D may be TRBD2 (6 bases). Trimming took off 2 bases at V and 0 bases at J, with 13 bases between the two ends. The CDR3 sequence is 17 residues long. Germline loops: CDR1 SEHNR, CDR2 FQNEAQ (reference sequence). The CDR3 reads CASSLSWDFANTGELFF. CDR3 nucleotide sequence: TGTGCCAGCAGCTTAAGCTGGGACTTCGCGAACACCGGGGAGCTGTTTTTT.

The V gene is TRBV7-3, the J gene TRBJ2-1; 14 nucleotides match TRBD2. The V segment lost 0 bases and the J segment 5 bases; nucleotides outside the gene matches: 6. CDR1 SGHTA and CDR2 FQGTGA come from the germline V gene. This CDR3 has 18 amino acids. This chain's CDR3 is CASSLTSWGLAGDNEQFF. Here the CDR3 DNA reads TGTGCCAGCAGCTTAACGTCGTGGGGACTAGCGGGAGACAATGAGCAGTTCTTC. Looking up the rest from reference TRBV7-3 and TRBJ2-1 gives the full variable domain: GAGVSQTPSNKVTEKGKYVELRCDPISGHTALYWYRQSLGQGPEFLIYFQGTGAADDSGLPNDRFFAVRPEGSVSTLKIQRTERGDSAVYLCASSLTSWGLAGDNEQFFGPGTRLTVL.

The CDR3 spells CASSMRTGDRDEKLFF. CDR3 sequence (DNA): TGTGCCAGTAGTATGAGGACAGGGGATAGAGATGAAAAACTGTTTTTT. This chain connects TRBV19 to TRBJ1-4; 9 nucleotides match TRBD1. Germline V gene lookup returns CDR1 LNHDA and CDR2 SQIVND (reference sequence). Trimming took 3 bases from V and 6 from J; bases not matched to a gene: 8. The CDR3 consists of 16 residues.

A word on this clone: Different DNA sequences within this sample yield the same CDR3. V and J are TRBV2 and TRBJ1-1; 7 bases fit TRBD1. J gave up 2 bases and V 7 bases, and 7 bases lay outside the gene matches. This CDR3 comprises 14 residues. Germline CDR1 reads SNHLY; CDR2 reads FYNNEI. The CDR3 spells CASTPGQLNTEAFF. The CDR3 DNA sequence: TGTGCCAGCACCCCGGGACAGTTAAACACTGAAGCTTTCTTT.

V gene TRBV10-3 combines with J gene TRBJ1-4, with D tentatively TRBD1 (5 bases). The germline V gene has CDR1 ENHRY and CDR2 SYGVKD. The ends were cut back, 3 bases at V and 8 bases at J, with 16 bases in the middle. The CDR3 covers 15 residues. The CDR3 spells CAISESGTLGEKLFF. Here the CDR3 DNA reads TGTGCCATCAGTGAATCAGGGACTTTGGGGGAAAAACTGTTTTTT.

The CDR3 spells CASSPVRQGITEAFF. The DNA of the CDR3 is TGTGCCAGTAGTCCTGTAAGACAGGGTATAACTGAAGCTTTCTTT. This chain connects TRBV19 to TRBJ1-1, with 7 bases that match TRBD1. This CDR3 is 15 amino acids long. The germline V gene encodes CDR1 LNHDA and CDR2 SQIVND (reference sequence). V gave up 5 bases and J gave up 5 bases; unmatched junction bases: 11.

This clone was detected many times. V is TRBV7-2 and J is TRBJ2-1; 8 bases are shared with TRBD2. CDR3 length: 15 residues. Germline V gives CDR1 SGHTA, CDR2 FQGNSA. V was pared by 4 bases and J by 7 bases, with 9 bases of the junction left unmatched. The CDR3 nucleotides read TGTGCCAGCAGCTCGGGACTAGTACTTGGAAATGAGCAGTTCTTC. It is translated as CASSSGLVLGNEQFF.

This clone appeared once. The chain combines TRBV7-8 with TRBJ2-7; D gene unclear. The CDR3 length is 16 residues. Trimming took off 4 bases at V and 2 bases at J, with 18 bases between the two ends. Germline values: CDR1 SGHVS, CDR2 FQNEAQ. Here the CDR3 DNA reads TGTGCCAGCAGCTCCCTACTCCGAGAGGCGACCTACGAGCAGTACTTC. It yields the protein CASSSLLREATYEQYF.

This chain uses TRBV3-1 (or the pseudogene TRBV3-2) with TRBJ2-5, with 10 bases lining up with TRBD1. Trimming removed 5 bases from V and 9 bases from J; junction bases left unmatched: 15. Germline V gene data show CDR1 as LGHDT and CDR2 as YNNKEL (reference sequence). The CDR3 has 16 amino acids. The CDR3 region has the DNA TGTGCCAGCAGCAGGACGACAGGGGGCGGGGTTGGGGCCCAGTACTTC. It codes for CASSRTTGGGVGAQYF.

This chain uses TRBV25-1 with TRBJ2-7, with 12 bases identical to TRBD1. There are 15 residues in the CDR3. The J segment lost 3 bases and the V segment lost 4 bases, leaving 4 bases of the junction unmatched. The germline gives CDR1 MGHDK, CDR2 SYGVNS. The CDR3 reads CASSAGTGGRYEQYF. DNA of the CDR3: TGTGCCAGCAGTGCCGGGACAGGGGGCCGCTACGAGCAGTACTTC.

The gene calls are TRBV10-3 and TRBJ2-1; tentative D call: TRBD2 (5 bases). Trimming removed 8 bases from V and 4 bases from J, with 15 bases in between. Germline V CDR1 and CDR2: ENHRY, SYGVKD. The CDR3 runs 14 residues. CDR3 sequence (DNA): TGTGCCATCGGATCTCCCGGGATTTACAATGAGCAGTTCTTC. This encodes CAIGSPGIYNEQFF.

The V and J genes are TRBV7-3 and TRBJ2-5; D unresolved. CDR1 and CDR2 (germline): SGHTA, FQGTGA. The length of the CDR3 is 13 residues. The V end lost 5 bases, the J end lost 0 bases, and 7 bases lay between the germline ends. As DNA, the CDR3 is TGTGCCAGCAGCAGAGGAAACCAAGAGACCCAGTACTTC. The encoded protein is CASSRGNQETQYF.

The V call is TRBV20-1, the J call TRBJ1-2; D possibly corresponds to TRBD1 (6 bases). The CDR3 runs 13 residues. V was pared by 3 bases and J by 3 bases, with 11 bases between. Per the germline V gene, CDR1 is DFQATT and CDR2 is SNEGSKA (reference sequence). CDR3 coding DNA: TGCAGTGCTAGTTGGGACAACCACTATGGCTACACCTTC. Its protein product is CSASWDNHYGYTF.